This TCR beta chain emerged from a study of identical twins. The CDR3 length is 13 residues. The germline CDR1 and CDR2 sequences are DFQATT and SNEGSKA (reference sequence). The V end was cut by 5 bases, the J end by 2 bases, with 12 bases between. TCRdb used MiXCR to reprocess the 5' RACE reads, holding one entry per CDR3 protein. Here the sample spans under 250,000 distinct CDR3 sequences, around 10% being singletons. Sequencing input: memory (CD45RO+) T cells sorted from blood. The V gene is TRBV20-1, the J gene TRBJ1-1; the D gene is possibly TRBD1 (5 bases). This TCR was recovered from a woman under 30 in good health. The CDR3 protein is CSALGPGNTEAFF. The CDR3 coding sequence is TGCAGTGCTTTGGGGCCGGGAAACACTGAAGCTTTCTTT.